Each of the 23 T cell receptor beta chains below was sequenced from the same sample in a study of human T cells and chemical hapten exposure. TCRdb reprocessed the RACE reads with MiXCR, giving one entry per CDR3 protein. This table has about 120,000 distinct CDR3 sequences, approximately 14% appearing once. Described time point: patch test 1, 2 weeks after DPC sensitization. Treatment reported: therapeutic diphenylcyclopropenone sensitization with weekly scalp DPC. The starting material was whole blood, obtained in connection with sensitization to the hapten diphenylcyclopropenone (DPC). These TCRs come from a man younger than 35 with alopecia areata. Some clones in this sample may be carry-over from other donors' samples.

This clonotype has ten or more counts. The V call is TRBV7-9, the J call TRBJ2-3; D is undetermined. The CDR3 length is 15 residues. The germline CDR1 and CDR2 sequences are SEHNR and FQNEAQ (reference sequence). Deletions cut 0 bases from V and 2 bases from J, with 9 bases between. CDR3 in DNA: TGTGCCAGCAGCTTAGCGGTCGGCTTCACAGATACGCAGTATTTT. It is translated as CASSLAVGFTDTQYF.

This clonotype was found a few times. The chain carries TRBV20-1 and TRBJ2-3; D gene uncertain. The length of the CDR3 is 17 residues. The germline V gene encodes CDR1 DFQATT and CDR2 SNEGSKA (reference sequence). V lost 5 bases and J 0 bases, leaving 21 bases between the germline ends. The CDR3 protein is CSARARPPLNSTDTQYF. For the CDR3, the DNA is TGCAGTGCTCGGGCCAGGCCGCCCCTGAATAGCACAGATACGCAGTATTTT.

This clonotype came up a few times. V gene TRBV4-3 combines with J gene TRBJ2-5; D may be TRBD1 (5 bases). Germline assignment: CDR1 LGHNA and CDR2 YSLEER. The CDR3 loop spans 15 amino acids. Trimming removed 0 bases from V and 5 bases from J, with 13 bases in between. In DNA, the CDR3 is TGCGCCAGCAGCCAAGATAGGGGCCGACTCGAGACCCAGTACTTC. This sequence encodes CASSQDRGRLETQYF.

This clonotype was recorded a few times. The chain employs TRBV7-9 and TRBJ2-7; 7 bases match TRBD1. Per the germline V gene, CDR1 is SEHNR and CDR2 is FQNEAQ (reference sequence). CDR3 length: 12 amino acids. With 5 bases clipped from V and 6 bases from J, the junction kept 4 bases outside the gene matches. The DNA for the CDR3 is TGTGCCAGCAGCGAGGGACAGCGCGAGCAGTACGTC. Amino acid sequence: CASSEGQREQYV.

The CDR3: CASSLAGPSLATGELFF. CDR3 DNA: TGCGCCAGCAGCTTAGCGGGACCTTCTTTGGCGACCGGGGAGCTGTTTTTT. J is TRBJ2-2 and V is TRBV10-1; 8 nucleotides align to TRBD2. In germline, CDR1 is WNHNN, CDR2 SYGVQD (reference sequence). The CDR3 spans 17 residues. Trimming at V came to 6 bases and at J to 5 bases, leaving 14 bases not matched to a gene.

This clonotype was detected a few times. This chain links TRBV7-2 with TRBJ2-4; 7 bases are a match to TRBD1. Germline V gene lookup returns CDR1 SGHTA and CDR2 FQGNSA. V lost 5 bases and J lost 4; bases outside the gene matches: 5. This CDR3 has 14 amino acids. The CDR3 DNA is TGTGCCAGCAGCCCGCCGGGACAGAAAAACATTCAGTACTTC. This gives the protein CASSPPGQKNIQYF.

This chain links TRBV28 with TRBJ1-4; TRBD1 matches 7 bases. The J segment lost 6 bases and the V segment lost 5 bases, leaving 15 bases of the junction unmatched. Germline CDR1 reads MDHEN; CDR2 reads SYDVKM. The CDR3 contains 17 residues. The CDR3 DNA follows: TGTGCCAGCAGTCTCGACCCCGGGACAGCGTATGATGAAAAACTGTTTTTT. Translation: CASSLDPGTAYDEKLFF.

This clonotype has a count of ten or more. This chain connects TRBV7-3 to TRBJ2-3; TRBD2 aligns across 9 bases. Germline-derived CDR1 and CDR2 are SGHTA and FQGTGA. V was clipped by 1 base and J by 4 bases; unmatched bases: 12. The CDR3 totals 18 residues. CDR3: CASSLIPVASGDSDTQYF. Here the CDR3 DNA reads TGTGCCAGCAGCTTAATACCGGTGGCTAGCGGGGATTCAGATACGCAGTATTTT.

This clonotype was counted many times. The CDR3 protein is CASSINLGQGAKDTQYF. The CDR3, as DNA: TGTGCCAGCAGTATAAATCTTGGACAGGGGGCGAAAGATACGCAGTATTTT. The V call is TRBV6-5, the J call TRBJ2-3, with 11 bases that match TRBD1. CDR3 length equals 17 residues. The germline V gene encodes CDR1 MNHEY and CDR2 SVGAGI. Losses at the gene ends were 5 bases for V and 5 bases for J; bases not matched to a gene: 12.

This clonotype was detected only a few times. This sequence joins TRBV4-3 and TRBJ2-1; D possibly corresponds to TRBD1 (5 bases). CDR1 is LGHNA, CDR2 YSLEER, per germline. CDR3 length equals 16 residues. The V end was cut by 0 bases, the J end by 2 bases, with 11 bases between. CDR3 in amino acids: CASSQDDRPAYNEQFF. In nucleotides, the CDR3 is TGCGCCAGCAGCCAAGACGACAGACCAGCCTACAATGAGCAGTTCTTC.

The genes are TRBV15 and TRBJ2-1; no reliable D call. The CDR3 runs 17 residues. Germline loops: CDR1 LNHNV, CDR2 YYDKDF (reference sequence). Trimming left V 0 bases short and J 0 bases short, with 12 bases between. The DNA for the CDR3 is TGTGCCACCAGCAGAGATTCCCCCAGGAGCTCCTACAATGAGCAGTTCTTC. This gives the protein CATSRDSPRSSYNEQFF.

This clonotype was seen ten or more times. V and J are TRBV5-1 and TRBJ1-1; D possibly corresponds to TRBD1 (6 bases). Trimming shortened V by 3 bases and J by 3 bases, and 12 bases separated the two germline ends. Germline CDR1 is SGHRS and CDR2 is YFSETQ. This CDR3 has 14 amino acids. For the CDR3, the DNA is TGCGCCAGCAGCTCGGGGGGCGGCGACACTGAAGCTTTCTTT. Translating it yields CASSSGGGDTEAFF.

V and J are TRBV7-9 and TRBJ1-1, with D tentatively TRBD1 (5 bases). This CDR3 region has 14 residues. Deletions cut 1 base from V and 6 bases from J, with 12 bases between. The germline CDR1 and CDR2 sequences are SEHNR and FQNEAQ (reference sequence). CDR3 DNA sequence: TGTGCCAGCAGCTTAGAGGGACTGATATCTGAAGCTTTCTTT. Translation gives CASSLEGLISEAFF.

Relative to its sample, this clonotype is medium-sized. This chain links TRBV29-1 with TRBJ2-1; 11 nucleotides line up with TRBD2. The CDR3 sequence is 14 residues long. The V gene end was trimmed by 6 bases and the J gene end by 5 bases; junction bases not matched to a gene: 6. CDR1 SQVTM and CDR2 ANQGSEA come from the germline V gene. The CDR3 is CSVRGLAENNEQFF. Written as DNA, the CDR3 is TGCAGCGTCCGGGGACTAGCGGAGAACAATGAGCAGTTCTTC.

CDR3 sequence reads: CSARDMRKGLNTGELFF. The DNA of the CDR3 is TGCAGTGCTAGAGATATGAGGAAGGGATTGAACACCGGGGAGCTGTTTTTT. The chain couples TRBV20-1 to TRBJ2-2; D is unresolved. Trimming left V 0 bases short and J 1 base short, with 15 bases between. Germline CDR1 reads DFQATT; CDR2 reads SNEGSKA (reference sequence). The CDR3 sequence is 17 residues long.

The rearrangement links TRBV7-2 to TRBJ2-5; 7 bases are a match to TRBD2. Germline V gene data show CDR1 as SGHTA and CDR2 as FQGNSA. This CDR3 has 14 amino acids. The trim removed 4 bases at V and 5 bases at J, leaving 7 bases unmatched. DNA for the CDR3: TGTGCCAGCAGCTCACTAGCGCGTGGGGAGACCCAGTACTTC. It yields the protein CASSSLARGETQYF.

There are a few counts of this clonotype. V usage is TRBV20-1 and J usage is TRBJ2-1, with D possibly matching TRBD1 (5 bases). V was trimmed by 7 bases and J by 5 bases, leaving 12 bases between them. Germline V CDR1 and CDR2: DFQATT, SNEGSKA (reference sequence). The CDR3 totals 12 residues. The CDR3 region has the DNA TGCAGTGTTCAGACAGTAAACAATGAGCAGTTCTTC. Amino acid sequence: CSVQTVNNEQFF.

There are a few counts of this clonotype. The CDR3 protein is CASTLGTANNQPQHF. The CDR3 coding sequence is TGTGCCAGTACCCTGGGGACAGCGAATAATCAGCCCCAGCATTTT. V usage is TRBV19 and J usage is TRBJ1-5; 7 bases are shared with TRBD1. Germline lookup yields CDR1 LNHDA and CDR2 SQIVND (reference sequence). J gave up 4 bases and V 7 bases, and 10 bases lay outside the gene matches. The CDR3 is 15 residues long.

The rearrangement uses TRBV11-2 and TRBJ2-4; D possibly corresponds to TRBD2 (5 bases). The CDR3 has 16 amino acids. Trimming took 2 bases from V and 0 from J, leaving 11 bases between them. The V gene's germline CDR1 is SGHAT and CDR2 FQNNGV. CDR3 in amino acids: CASSLSAVAAKNIQYF. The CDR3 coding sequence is TGTGCCAGCAGCTTATCAGCGGTCGCAGCCAAAAACATTCAGTACTTC.

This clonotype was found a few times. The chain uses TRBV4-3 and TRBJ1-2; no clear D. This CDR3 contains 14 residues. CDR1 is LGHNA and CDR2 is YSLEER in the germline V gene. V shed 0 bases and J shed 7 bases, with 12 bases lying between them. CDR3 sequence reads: CASSQESNYPGYTF. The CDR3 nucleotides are TGCGCCAGCAGCCAAGAGTCCAACTACCCTGGCTACACCTTC.

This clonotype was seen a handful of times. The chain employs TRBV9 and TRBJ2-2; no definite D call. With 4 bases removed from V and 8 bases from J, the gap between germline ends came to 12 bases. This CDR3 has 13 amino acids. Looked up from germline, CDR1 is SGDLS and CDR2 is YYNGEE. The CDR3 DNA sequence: TGTGCCAGCAGCCCCTCAGGAGCGGGGGAGCTGTTTTTT. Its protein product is CASSPSGAGELFF.

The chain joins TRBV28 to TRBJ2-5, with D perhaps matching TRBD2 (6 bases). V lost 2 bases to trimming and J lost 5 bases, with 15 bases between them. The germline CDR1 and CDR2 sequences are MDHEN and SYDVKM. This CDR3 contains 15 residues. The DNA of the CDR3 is TGTGCCAGCAGTTTAGGGGAGACGGGGAGGGAGACCCAGTACTTC. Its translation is CASSLGETGRETQYF.

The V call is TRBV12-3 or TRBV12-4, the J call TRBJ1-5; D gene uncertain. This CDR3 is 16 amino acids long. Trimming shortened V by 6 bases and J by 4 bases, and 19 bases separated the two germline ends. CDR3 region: CASSITVVAGNQPQHF. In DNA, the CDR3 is TGTGCCAGCAGCATAACGGTAGTAGCTGGAAATCAGCCCCAGCATTTT.